This entry features one T cell receptor (beta chain) sequence. The sample belongs to a study of blood T cell repertoires in COVID-19. On the study more broadly: Material from acute and convalescent COVID-19 was sourced from the United States, Italy and Spain. T cells, B-cell-depleted T cells, or PBMCs supplied cDNA or gDNA.

V trimming: 4 bases; J trimming: 10 bases; junction bases outside the gene matches: 13. The germline V gene encodes CDR1 SGHTS and CDR2 YDEGEE. There are 16 residues in the CDR3. Study processing details: Amplification with reference gene primers provided the estimates of nucleated cell counts. Profiling relied on immunoSEQ multiplex PCR, and the TCRdb table lists in-frame clones only, not all of them. V and J calls plus clone size are reproduced from that table; the DNA served to infer D and trimming. The sample carries some 80,000 clones, approximately 86% recorded once. The rearrangement links TRBV5-8 to TRBJ2-1, with 11 positions matching TRBD2. The sequence was collected from a human donor in a cohort sampled during active COVID-19. The sequenced sample consisted of peripheral blood. This CDR3 is CASSLGTSGWMEEQFF. The CDR3 region has the DNA TGTGCCAGCAGCCTAGGGACTAGCGGCTGGATGGAGGAGCAGTTCTTC.